Listed below are T cell receptor beta chains from one sample, sequenced in a study of cytomegalovirus exposure and HLA in healthy donors. Generated by immunoSEQ multiplex PCR, the TCRdb table keeps only in-frame clones and is missing some. The sample shows 98,000 or so clones, 70% to 85% of them seen only once. Sample: PBMCs. Every receptor here comes from a woman between 18 and 29 years old in good health and CMV-seronegative. Each CDR3 is given with its conserved first and last residue. D genes are given only for firm matches. Only part of the rows carry a size: once, few, many, or a class if the clone is expanded.

J gene | D gene | clone size | CDR3 length | V gene | CDR3 protein
TRBJ2-3 | TRBD2 | NA | 19 | TRBV7-9 | CASSSYPGLAGLGTDTQYF
TRBJ2-7 | TRBD1 | NA | 15 | TRBV5-6 | CASSLPGGKSYEQYF
TRBJ1-5 | TRBD1 | NA | 13 | TRBV10-3 | CAIKGAGNQPQHF
TRBJ1-5 | NA | NA | 16 | TRBV4-1 | CASSLHREAGNQPQHF
TRBJ1-2 | NA | NA | 11 | TRBV19 | CATMESYGYTF
TRBJ2-1 | TRBD2 | NA | 16 | TRBV27 | CASSLYQRGGGSEQFF
TRBJ1-6 | TRBD1 | few | 15 | TRBV19 | CASRMDRGNNSPLHF
TRBJ1-2 | TRBD1 | NA | 16 | TRBV18 | CASSSTGTGGNYGYTF
TRBJ1-4 | NA | NA | 16 | TRBV28 | CASSFGAGAFVEKLFF
TRBJ1-2 | NA | NA | 16 | TRBV14 | CASSQDHTGPFYGYTF
TRBJ1-1 | NA | NA | 16 | TRBV13 | CASSPLGEYTNTEAFF
TRBJ1-2 | NA | NA | 13 | TRBV7-3 | CASSLIQGSGYTF
TRBJ1-6 | TRBD1 | once | 16 | TRBV7-8 | CASSSQDRFYNSPLHF
TRBJ2-2 | TRBD2 | NA | 15 | TRBV13 | CASRILAGGPGELFF
TRBJ2-7 | TRBD1 | NA | 15 | TRBV28 | CASRGTGGKNDEQYF
TRBJ1-2 | NA | once | 14 | TRBV10-3 | CAISESGDSDGYTF
TRBJ2-7 | NA | NA | 14 | TRBV6-1 | CASSDRDGDYEQYF
TRBJ2-7 | NA | NA | 11 | TRBV7-3 | CASRPGAEQYF
TRBJ2-5 | TRBD2 | NA | 16 | TRBV19 | CASSPLAGGQGETQYF
TRBJ1-2 | TRBD1 | few | 13 | TRBV10-2 | CASSPGQGRGYTF
TRBJ2-4 | NA | NA | 15 | TRBV7-9 | CASSFPAVPGDIQYF
TRBJ2-7 | NA | NA | 13 | TRBV7-9 | CASSMDGTYEQYF
TRBJ2-7 | NA | NA | 13 | TRBV6-1 | CATPGGTSYEQYF
TRBJ2-4 | TRBD2 | NA | 14 | TRBV7-8 | CASSLTREGNIQYF
TRBJ2-7 | TRBD2 | NA | 16 | TRBV2 | CASSWTSGGKPHEQYF
TRBJ1-2 | NA | NA | 14 | TRBV27 | CASSLTLTNYGYTF
TRBJ2-7 | TRBD2 | NA | 15 | TRBV11-2 | CASSLEAGGPHEQYF
TRBJ2-7 | NA | few | 10 | TRBV2 | CASGAYEQYF
TRBJ2-7 | TRBD2 | NA | 14 | TRBV28 | CASSLRGGPDEQYF
TRBJ1-4 | TRBD1 | NA | 14 | TRBV5-4 | CASSLDRRGEKLFF
TRBJ2-1 | NA | NA | 16 | TRBV4-1 | CASSQERQGQDNEQFF
TRBJ2-7 | NA | NA | 16 | TRBV6-1 | CASSAYYRDLYYEQYF
TRBJ2-5 | TRBD2 | once | 14 | TRBV11-2 | CASSQTGRGETQYF
TRBJ1-1 | NA | NA | 15 | TRBV7-6 | CASSLNWGENTEAFF
TRBJ1-2 | TRBD1 | NA | 13 | TRBV15 | CATRQGALYGYTF
TRBJ1-4 | NA | NA | 17 | TRBV18 | CASSPPGGGGLGEKLFF
TRBJ1-6 | NA | NA | 15 | TRBV2 | CASSEGDSRNSPLHF
TRBJ2-7 | NA | NA | 14 | TRBV25-1 | CASSETDYDYEQYF
TRBJ2-3 | TRBD2 | NA | 16 | TRBV2 | CASTSGGPYSMDTQYF
TRBJ1-2 | TRBD1 | NA | 15 | TRBV7-9 | CASSSIPGQGYGYTF
TRBJ2-1 | TRBD2 | NA | 15 | TRBV2 | CASSSSGGDYNEQFF
TRBJ1-4 | TRBD1 | NA | 15 | TRBV5-4 | CASICRSGGGEKLFF
TRBJ2-1 | TRBD1 | NA | 15 | TRBV27 | CASSPQGYPYNEQFF
TRBJ1-1 | NA | few | 14 | TRBV6-5 | CASSPGIENTEAFF
TRBJ1-1 | TRBD1 | once | 14 | TRBV28 | CASLPSRTGLKAFF
TRBJ2-3 | TRBD1 | NA | 16 | TRBV2 | CASNPPPGQGGDTQYF
TRBJ1-4 | NA | NA | 13 | TRBV28 | CASRPGFSEKLFF
TRBJ2-3 | NA | NA | 15 | TRBV5-1 | CASSLGGLGTDTQYF
TRBJ2-4 | NA | NA | 16 | TRBV2 | CASSEGERGAKNIQYF
TRBJ1-3 | NA | NA | 12 | TRBV14 | CASSHLGNTIYF
TRBJ1-1 | NA | NA | 15 | TRBV7-8 | CASSPEPRGNTEAFF
TRBJ1-1 | NA | NA | 12 | TRBV4-1 | CASSLRNTEAFF